This T cell receptor (beta chain) emerged from a study of radiation and T cells in renal cell carcinoma. This clone was found once. Libraries were prepared by immunoSEQ multiplex PCR; TCRdb keeps only in-frame clonotypes and omits some of them. Found here are over 60,000 clones, around 78% of them singletons; the top ten hold more than 2%. CDR3 size: 13 residues. Germline V gene lookup returns CDR1 MDHEN and CDR2 SYDVKM. With V trimmed by 6 bases and J by 7 bases, 6 bases remained unmatched. Specified time point: blood 4 weeks post-SBRT, at nephrectomy. Treatment defined: 15 Gy SBRT to primary tumor, nephrectomy 4 weeks later.

Source: blood, taken from a patient whose treatment included radiotherapy and nephrectomy. The rearrangement joins TRBV28 to TRBJ1-5; 7 bases agree with TRBD1. This clonotype was sampled from a woman aged 55-69 years with renal cell carcinoma. This CDR3 reads CASSRGQNQPQHF. The CDR3 DNA follows: TGTGCCAGCAGCCGGGGACAGAACCAGCCCCAGCATTTT.